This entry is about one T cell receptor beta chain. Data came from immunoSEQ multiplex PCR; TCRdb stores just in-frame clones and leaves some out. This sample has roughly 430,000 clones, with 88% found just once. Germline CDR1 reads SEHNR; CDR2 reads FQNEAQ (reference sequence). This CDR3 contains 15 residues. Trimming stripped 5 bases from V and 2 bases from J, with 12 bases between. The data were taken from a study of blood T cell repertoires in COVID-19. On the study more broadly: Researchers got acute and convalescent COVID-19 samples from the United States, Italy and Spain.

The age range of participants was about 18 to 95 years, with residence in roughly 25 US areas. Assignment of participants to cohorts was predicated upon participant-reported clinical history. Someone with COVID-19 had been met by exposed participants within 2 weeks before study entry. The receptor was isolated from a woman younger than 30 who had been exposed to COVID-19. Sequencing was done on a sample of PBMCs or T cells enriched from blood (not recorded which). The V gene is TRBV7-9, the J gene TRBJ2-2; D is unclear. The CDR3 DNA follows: TGTGCCAGCAGCCCCCGTCTGCGAAACACCGGGGAGCTGTTTTTT. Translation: CASSPRLRNTGELFF.